This T cell receptor beta chain was observed in a study of T cell responses to AZD1222 COVID-19 vaccine (dated by TCRdb to the early 2020s). Context from the whole study: A total of 230 to 250 trial participants underwent TCR sequencing, of whom some 210 received two doses of AZD1222 and about 25 received two doses of the MenACWY control vaccine. Trial participants were enrolled into age subgroups of 18-55, 56-69 and 70-plus years, which contained 148, 28 and 57 TCR-sequenced participants, respectively. What the research found in general, with its limitations: Conclusions about previously exposed vaccinees were limited because only six AZD1222 recipients were SARS-CoV-2 seropositive at baseline. In the small 56-69-year group, the increase in depth fell short of significance, most likely because of low power. Participants were mostly white British and included more females than males, and it was suggested by the authors that clonal diversity may have been underestimated. The whole spike protein was spanned by vaccine-associated CD4 TCRs, and dominant responses were seen in regions 160-218 and 743-854. After two AZD1222 doses, spike-specific TCR breadth and depth were significantly higher than at day 0 and than in MenACWY recipients. Because no day 14 peak-response samples were available, the repertoires could be characterized only after the peak T cell response. Nearly half of unique spike-specific TCRs reportedly recognized epitopes outside regions mutated in the B.1.351 and B.1.1.7 variants.

Points on this clone: Its antigen remains unidentified. No qualities accompany the bases; no much larger clone lies one base away.

According to the study, the label for this sample's time point signals: about 28 days (+/-7) after the second vaccine dose. AZD1222 recipients given second doses at about 4 weeks or at about 12 weeks were pooled, since spike-specific TCR depth and breadth were not found to differ between the two schedules. Vaccinee samples were obtained from the UK trials COV001 and COV002, which included a single-blind randomized controlled phase 2/3 trial of AZD1222 (ChAdOx1 nCoV-19) in healthy adults. For TCRbeta chain sequencing, PBMC samples were collected from trial participants at day 0 and at day 28 after the second dose. Germline trimming amounts to 8 bases on V and 1 base on J, with 3 as the count of junction bases outside the gene matches. The CDR3 measures 13 amino acids from cysteine to phenylalanine. Only the CDR3 region is kept as DNA, spanning 39 bases read in frame from base 1. The CDR3 regions of human TCRbeta chains were subjected to immunosequencing. The authors' pipeline ran thus. TCRs in the repertoires were matched against a reference library of SARS-CoV-2-specific TCRs that had been generated with the MIRA antigen-specificity platform. Breadth was defined as the fraction of unique TCRs that were SARS-CoV-2-associated, and depth was defined as the fraction of total T cells that were SARS-CoV-2-associated. Using the MIRA data, each spike-specific TCR was mapped to the spike region that the TCR reacts to and placed in a CD4 or CD8 class. Log10-transformed breadth and depth values were compared by one-way ANOVA with Sidak's multiple comparisons tests. In TCRdb, the immuneACCESS table is reduced to in-frame sequences with V and J assigned. These tables do not hold every clone; where another copy was compared, an unresolved V gene accounts for under half, and the others remain unexplained. D and trimming come from the DNA, and the V and J calls and clone size come from that table. The sample table shows 140,000 or so clones, and 92% are seen once. Jointly, the top ten make up roughly 3.9% of the sample.

The receptor chain draws on TRBV12-3 or TRBV12-4 and TRBJ1-1; 8 central nucleotides agree with TRBD1. Sequenced here: peripheral blood, sampled 28 days after the second AZD1222 dose. The sequence was obtained from an adult who received the AZD1222 COVID-19 vaccine. The CDR3 sequence is CASGQGANTEAFF. In nucleotides, the sequence is TGTGCCAGCGGCCAGGGGGCGAACACTGAAGCTTTCTTT.